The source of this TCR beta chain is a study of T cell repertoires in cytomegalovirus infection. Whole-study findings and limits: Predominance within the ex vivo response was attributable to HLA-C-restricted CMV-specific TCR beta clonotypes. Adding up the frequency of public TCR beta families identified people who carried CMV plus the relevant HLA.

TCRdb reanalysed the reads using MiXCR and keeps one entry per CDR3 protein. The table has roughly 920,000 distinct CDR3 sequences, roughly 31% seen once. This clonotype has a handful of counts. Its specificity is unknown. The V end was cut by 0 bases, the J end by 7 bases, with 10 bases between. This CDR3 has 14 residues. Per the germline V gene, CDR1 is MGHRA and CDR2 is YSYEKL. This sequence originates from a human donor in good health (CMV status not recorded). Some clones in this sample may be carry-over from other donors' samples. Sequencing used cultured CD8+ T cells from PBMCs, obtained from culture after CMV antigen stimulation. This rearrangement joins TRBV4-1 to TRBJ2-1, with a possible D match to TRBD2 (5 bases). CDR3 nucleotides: TGCGCCAGCAGCCAAGAGACGGGGATTAATGAGCAGTTCTTC. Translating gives CASSQETGINEQFF.